What follows are 9 T cell receptor beta chains derived from one specimen sequenced in a study of Graves' ophthalmopathy and Graves' hyperthyroidism. From RNA, the CDR3 regions of TCR beta chains were amplified and sequenced. The library came from an HTBI-primed first-round RT-PCR and a second-round multiplex PCR. Via MiXCR, TCRdb re-called the multiplex PCR reads, giving one row per CDR3 protein. The sample records more than 300,000 distinct CDR3 sequences, approximately 15% being singletons. Input material: peripheral blood. Receptors originate from a woman under 30 with stable Graves' hyperthyroidism.

The chain links TRBV6-5 to TRBJ2-2; TRBD1 matches at 7 bases. V lost 2 bases and J lost 3; bases outside the gene matches: 6. In germline, CDR1 is MNHEY, CDR2 SVGAGI. The CDR3 consists of 16 residues. CDR3 sequence: CASSYGTGQDTGELFF. As DNA, the CDR3 is TGTGCCAGCAGTTACGGCACAGGACAGGACACCGGGGAGCTGTTTTTT.

This clonotype was seen many times. The J gene is TRBJ1-2, the V gene TRBV4-1; D is undetermined. V was shortened by 4 bases and J by 1 base, with 10 bases between the two germline ends. This CDR3 has 14 amino acids. Germline CDR1 reads MGHRA; CDR2 reads YSYEKL. The CDR3 DNA follows: TGCGCCAGCAGCCTTCGATCAGATAACTATGGCTACACCTTC. It is translated as CASSLRSDNYGYTF.

This clonotype was counted at least ten times. The chain employs TRBV6-1 and TRBJ1-1; D gene uncertain. The V gene's germline CDR1 is MNHNS and CDR2 SASEGT. The ends were cut back, 5 bases at V and 5 bases at J, with 15 bases in the middle. The CDR3 totals 14 residues. CDR3 sequence reads: CASSPHGVGTEAFF. DNA of the CDR3: TGTGCCAGCAGTCCCCACGGGGTAGGGACTGAAGCTTTCTTT.

The V gene is TRBV11-2, the J gene TRBJ2-7; weak D call: TRBD2 (5 bases). V was trimmed by 4 bases and J by 7 bases, leaving 20 bases between them. Germline assignment: CDR1 SGHAT and CDR2 FQNNGV. The CDR3 loop spans 15 amino acids. The DNA for the CDR3 is TGTGCCAGCAGCTCACCGAGAGGGCCAGGCGGGGAGCAGTACTTC. Translating gives CASSSPRGPGGEQYF.

This clonotype was observed many times. J is TRBJ1-1 and V is TRBV7-8; D gene ambiguous. The germline V gene encodes CDR1 SGHVS and CDR2 FQNEAQ. Trimming cost V 1 base and J 1 base, with 7 bases left between them. The length of the CDR3 is 14 residues. CDR3 in DNA: TGTGCCAGCAGCTTAGTTATGCGGAACACTGAAGCTTTCTTT. It translates to CASSLVMRNTEAFF.

V gene TRBV4-1 combines with J gene TRBJ1-1; 7 bases map to TRBD1. The CDR3 covers 17 residues. In germline, CDR1 is MGHRA, CDR2 YSYEKL. V gave up 0 bases and J gave up 4 bases; unmatched junction bases: 11. The CDR3 spells CASSQETDRRPSTEAFF. For the CDR3, the DNA is TGCGCCAGCAGCCAAGAGACGGACAGGAGACCTTCCACTGAAGCTTTCTTT.

This clonotype was found many times. This chain joins TRBV6-4 and TRBJ1-5; 9 bases map to TRBD1. The CDR3 sequence is 18 residues long. The V gene end was trimmed by 5 bases and the J gene end by 0 bases; junction bases not matched to a gene: 11. CDR1 and CDR2 from the germline V gene are MRHNA and SNTAGT. The CDR3 protein is CASSRTGAHPYSNQPQHF. The DNA of the CDR3 is TGTGCCAGCAGTCGGACAGGGGCCCATCCTTATAGCAATCAGCCCCAGCATTTT.

This clonotype was found many times. One junction end does not reproduce the germline sequence, and a read error may be involved. CDR3 sequence (DNA): TGTGCCAGCAGGACTTCCGGGACAGAAAACATTAAGTACTTC. Its translation: CASRTSGTENIKYF. The chain has TRBV2 and TRBJ2-4; TRBD1 matches at 7 bases. This CDR3 contains 14 residues. In germline, CDR1 is SNHLY, CDR2 FYNNEI.

In its sample, this clonotype was seen many times. The gene calls are TRBV4-2 and TRBJ2-7; 7 bases fit TRBD1. After removal of 1 base from V and 2 bases from J, the junction contained 8 bases not matched to a gene. The CDR3 spans 16 residues. The germline gives CDR1 LGHNA, CDR2 YNFKEQ. The CDR3 protein is CASSQVAGQETYEQYF. In DNA, the CDR3 is TGTGCCAGCAGCCAAGTAGCAGGACAGGAGACCTACGAGCAGTACTTC.